This passage covers 19 T cell receptor beta chains from one sample sequenced in a study. TCRdb used MiXCR to reprocess the RT-PCR reads, holding one entry per CDR3 protein. The profile shows about 680,000 distinct CDR3 sequences, 14% of them singletons. The sequenced sample was memory CD4+ T cells from blood. The receptors come from a female donor in good health, serving as a healthy control.

This chain links TRBV5-5 with TRBJ1-2; D might be TRBD1 (6 bases). Germline V gene data show CDR1 as SGHKS and CDR2 as YYEKEE (reference sequence). The CDR3 consists of 16 residues. The germline V and J ends were trimmed by 0 bases and 4 bases, with 16 bases remaining between them. DNA of the CDR3: TGTGCCAGCAGCTTGGCCCACAGGGTCCGTACCTATGGCTACACCTTC. The encoded protein is CASSLAHRVRTYGYTF.

This chain joins TRBV20-1 and TRBJ1-2; 7 bases agree with TRBD1. The CDR3 is 14 amino acids. Germline loops: CDR1 DFQATT, CDR2 SNEGSKA (reference sequence). Trimming removed 0 bases from V and 3 bases from J; junction bases left unmatched: 4. The CDR3 spells CSAREGTVDYGYTF. In DNA form, the CDR3 reads TGCAGTGCTAGAGAAGGGACAGTAGACTATGGCTACACCTTC.

This clonotype has a handful of counts. The chain recombines TRBV20-1 with TRBJ1-5; no clear D. Trimming took off 1 base at V and 6 bases at J, with 10 bases between the two ends. The CDR3 loop spans 13 amino acids. Germline lookup yields CDR1 DFQATT and CDR2 SNEGSKA (reference sequence). The CDR3 nucleotides read TGCAGTGCTAGAGCCCCAGGTAGTCAGCCCCAGCATTTT. It translates to CSARAPGSQPQHF.

This clonotype was seen a few times. This chain links TRBV6-6 with TRBJ1-5, with D perhaps TRBD1 (5 bases). The germline gives CDR1 MNHNY, CDR2 SVGAGI (reference sequence). The CDR3 is 19 amino acids. Deletions cut 7 bases from V and 0 bases from J, with 25 bases between. The CDR3 DNA reads TGTGCCAGCAACCCCCTCGGGACCATGGTGGATTATAGCAATCAGCCCCAGCATTTT. Residues: CASNPLGTMVDYSNQPQHF.

This clonotype was detected a few times. The V gene is TRBV6-1, the J gene TRBJ2-1; 10 bases fit TRBD1. V shed 6 bases and J 9 bases; nucleotides not matched to a gene: 8. The CDR3 spans 14 residues. Germline V gene sequence: CDR1 MNHNS, CDR2 SASEGT. The CDR3 DNA reads as TGTGCCAGCAGAATAGGGACAGGGGCCCCTGAGCAGTTCTTC. This encodes CASRIGTGAPEQFF.

This clonotype was recorded many times. The V gene is TRBV12-3 or TRBV12-4, the J gene TRBJ2-7, with 7 bases aligning to TRBD2. CDR3 length: 14 residues. Germline trimming cut 3 bases from V and 3 bases from J; bases unmatched to any gene: 5. The CDR3 protein is CASSFVRDYYEQYF. The CDR3 nucleotides read TGTGCCAGCAGTTTCGTGCGGGACTACTACGAGCAGTACTTC.

There are a few counts of this clonotype. The genes are TRBV4-1 and TRBJ1-2; D is unresolved. CDR1 MGHRA and CDR2 YSYEKL come from the germline V gene. V was shortened by 0 bases and J by 1 base, with 18 bases between the two germline ends. This CDR3 region has 18 residues. CDR3 residues: CASSQDGVRGGRNYGYTF. Here the CDR3 DNA reads TGCGCCAGCAGCCAAGACGGAGTAAGAGGCGGTCGTAACTATGGCTACACCTTC.

This clonotype appeared many times. This rearrangement joins TRBV7-2 to TRBJ2-1, with D hard to call. Trimming left V 1 base short and J 7 bases short, with 2 bases between. The CDR3 runs 11 residues. Germline V CDR1 and CDR2: SGHTA, FQGNSA. CDR3 sequence (DNA): TGTGCCAGCAGCTTAGTTAATGAGCAGTTCTTC. Its translation: CASSLVNEQFF.

This clonotype was seen at least ten times. The chain joins TRBV5-1 to TRBJ2-2, with D possibly TRBD2 on 7 matching bases. Germline lookup yields CDR1 SGHRS and CDR2 YFSETQ. The CDR3 length is 15 residues. The ends were cut back, 1 base at V and 3 bases at J, with 10 bases in the middle. The CDR3 bases are TGCGCCAGCAGCTTGAGGGGGGGCGACACCGGGGAGCTGTTTTTT. Its translation: CASSLRGGDTGELFF.

The V gene is TRBV5-1, the J gene TRBJ1-1, with 7 bases identical to TRBD1. The CDR3 covers 14 residues. J was trimmed by 6 bases and V by 6 bases; bases with no gene match: 11. Germline CDR1 is SGHRS and CDR2 is YFSETQ. The CDR3 DNA follows: TGCGCCAGCACCGCTGACAGGGCGCGGTCTGAAGCTTTCTTT. This encodes CASTADRARSEAFF.

This clonotype appeared a few times. V usage is TRBV5-1 and J usage is TRBJ2-4, with 7 bases lining up with TRBD1. This CDR3 has 16 residues. Losses at the gene ends were 0 bases for V and 1 base for J; bases not matched to a gene: 4. From germline, CDR1 is SGHRS and CDR2 YFSETQ. CDR3 bases: TGCGCCAGCAGCTTGGAGATCAGGGGGGCCAAAAACATTCAGTACTTC. It translates to CASSLEIRGAKNIQYF.

This clonotype has a handful of counts. The rearrangement links TRBV7-9 to TRBJ2-3; 7 nucleotides align to TRBD2. Germline CDR1 SEHNR, CDR2 FQNEAQ (reference sequence). The CDR3 has 15 amino acids. V lost 3 bases, J lost 0 bases, and 3 bases stayed unmatched. In DNA form, the CDR3 reads TGTGCCAGCAGCTTTGGGGGAGGGAGCACAGATACGCAGTATTTT. Translated, it gives CASSFGGGSTDTQYF.

This clonotype was counted only a few times. The chain has TRBV20-1 and TRBJ2-2, with TRBD2 identical over 11 bases. Germline CDR1 is DFQATT and CDR2 is SNEGSKA (reference sequence). CDR3 length equals 14 residues. The ends lost 6 bases at V and 6 bases at J; junction bases unmatched: 6. The chain's CDR3 is CSAALAGASGELFF. CDR3 coding DNA: TGCAGTGCCGCACTAGCGGGAGCGTCCGGGGAGCTGTTTTTT.

This clonotype was detected ten times or more. This chain connects TRBV20-1 to TRBJ2-1; 12 bases are a match to TRBD2. V was pared by 1 base and J by 3 bases, with 1 base of the junction left unmatched. CDR3 length equals 15 residues. Germline V gives CDR1 DFQATT, CDR2 SNEGSKA (reference sequence). The CDR3 protein is CSARGLAGVYNEQFF. DNA for the CDR3: TGCAGTGCTAGAGGACTAGCGGGAGTCTACAATGAGCAGTTCTTC.

The genes are TRBV18 and TRBJ2-7; a weak D match, TRBD2 (6 bases). The CDR3 has 16 amino acids. Trimming stripped 0 bases from V and 0 bases from J, with 12 bases between. Germline assignment: CDR1 KGHSH and CDR2 LQKENI. This chain's CDR3 is CASSPPGAGFSYEQYF. In nucleotides, the CDR3 is TGTGCCAGCTCACCACCGGGCGCGGGATTCTCCTACGAGCAGTACTTC.

The sample holds many counts of this clonotype. The V call is TRBV4-1, the J call TRBJ2-7; 7 bases align to TRBD1. Germline trimming cut 3 bases from V and 0 bases from J; bases unmatched to any gene: 5. The CDR3 extends over 15 amino acids. Germline CDR1 MGHRA, CDR2 YSYEKL. This chain's CDR3 is CASSQGDRASYEQYF. For the CDR3, the DNA is TGCGCCAGCAGCCAGGGAGACAGGGCCTCCTACGAGCAGTACTTC.

This chain uses TRBV28 with TRBJ1-1, with D hard to call. This CDR3 is built from 14 residues. Trimming removed 3 bases from V and 2 bases from J, with 10 bases in between. The germline V gene has CDR1 MDHEN and CDR2 SYDVKM. DNA of the CDR3: TGTGCCAGCAGTTTCCCGGACTCAAACACTGAAGCTTTCTTT. Translating gives CASSFPDSNTEAFF. The whole variable domain, remainder taken from reference TRBV28 and TRBJ1-1, is DVKVTQSSRYLVKRTGEKVFLECVQDMDHENMFWYRQDPGLGLRLIYFSYDVKMKEKGDIPEGYSVSREKKERFSLILESASTNQTSMYLCASSFPDSNTEAFFGQGTRLTVV.

This clonotype was counted only a few times. This chain uses TRBV3-1 with TRBJ2-3; tentatively, D is TRBD2 (6 bases). Germline loops: CDR1 LGHDT, CDR2 YNNKEL (reference sequence). The V end lost 6 bases, the J end lost 2 bases, and 15 bases lay between the germline ends. This CDR3 contains 15 residues. CDR3 sequence (DNA): TGTGCCAGCAGGGCCGGGACTCTCCTCACAGATACGCAGTATTTT. This encodes CASRAGTLLTDTQYF.

This clonotype was counted at least ten times. One junction end does not reproduce the germline sequence, and a read error may be involved. V gene TRBV20-1 combines with J gene TRBJ2-5; D not resolved. This CDR3 is built from 13 residues. Germline values: CDR1 DFQATT, CDR2 SNEGSKA (reference sequence). The CDR3 here is CSVRGSVGETQYF. The CDR3 DNA is TGCAGTGTTAGAGGCAGCGTAGGGGAGACCCAGTACTTC.